This TCR beta chain was identified during a study of T cells in Graves' hyperthyroidism and ophthalmopathy. This CDR3 is 14 amino acids long. Per the germline V gene, CDR1 is SSHAT and CDR2 is FNYEAQ (reference sequence). This clonotype appeared many times. Its antigen remains unknown. The junction and the germline gene differ at one end; a read error may be behind it. The study, taken as a whole, reports: Most thyroid clonotypes expanded above 0.001 appeared in blood too.

Researchers took RNA transcripts and amplified the TCR beta CDR3 regions from them. An initial round of RT-PCR targeting the TCR CDR3 relied on the HTBI primer set. TCRdb recomputed calls from the multiplex PCR reads with MiXCR, one row per CDR3 protein. Here the sample spans some 300,000 distinct CDR3 sequences, about 15% being singletons. The clonotype was recovered from a man aged 30-40 years with Graves' hyperthyroidism. The chain is built from TRBV7-7 and TRBJ2-5; possible D gene TRBD2, 5 bases. The sequenced sample consisted of blood. The CDR3 spells CASSNTGLGETQYF. The CDR3 DNA is TGTGCTAGCAGTAACACTGGACTTGGGGAGACCCAGTACTTC.